This TCR beta chain is drawn from a study of cytomegalovirus exposure and HLA in healthy donors. General study findings and limits: First-cohort TCR clusters were later found to tend to co-occur in the 120 validation repertoires. Rare sequences made up most TCRs, while some public TCRs were found in many donors.

TCRdb keeps only in-frame clones here, not all; method: immunoSEQ multiplex PCR. The data hold some 67,000 clones, with about 94% observed a single time. Concerning this clone: Its antigen remains unknown.

Deletions cut 2 bases from V and 3 bases from J, with 4 bases between. CDR3 size: 12 residues. The germline CDR1 and CDR2 sequences are MDHEN and SYDVKM. The TCR originated in a woman aged 18-29 years in good health and CMV-seronegative. The rearrangement uses TRBV28 and TRBJ1-1; no clear D gene. The sample consisted of PBMCs. CDR3 sequence: CASSLQYTEAFF. CDR3 bases: TGTGCCAGCAGTTTACAGTACACTGAAGCTTTCTTT.